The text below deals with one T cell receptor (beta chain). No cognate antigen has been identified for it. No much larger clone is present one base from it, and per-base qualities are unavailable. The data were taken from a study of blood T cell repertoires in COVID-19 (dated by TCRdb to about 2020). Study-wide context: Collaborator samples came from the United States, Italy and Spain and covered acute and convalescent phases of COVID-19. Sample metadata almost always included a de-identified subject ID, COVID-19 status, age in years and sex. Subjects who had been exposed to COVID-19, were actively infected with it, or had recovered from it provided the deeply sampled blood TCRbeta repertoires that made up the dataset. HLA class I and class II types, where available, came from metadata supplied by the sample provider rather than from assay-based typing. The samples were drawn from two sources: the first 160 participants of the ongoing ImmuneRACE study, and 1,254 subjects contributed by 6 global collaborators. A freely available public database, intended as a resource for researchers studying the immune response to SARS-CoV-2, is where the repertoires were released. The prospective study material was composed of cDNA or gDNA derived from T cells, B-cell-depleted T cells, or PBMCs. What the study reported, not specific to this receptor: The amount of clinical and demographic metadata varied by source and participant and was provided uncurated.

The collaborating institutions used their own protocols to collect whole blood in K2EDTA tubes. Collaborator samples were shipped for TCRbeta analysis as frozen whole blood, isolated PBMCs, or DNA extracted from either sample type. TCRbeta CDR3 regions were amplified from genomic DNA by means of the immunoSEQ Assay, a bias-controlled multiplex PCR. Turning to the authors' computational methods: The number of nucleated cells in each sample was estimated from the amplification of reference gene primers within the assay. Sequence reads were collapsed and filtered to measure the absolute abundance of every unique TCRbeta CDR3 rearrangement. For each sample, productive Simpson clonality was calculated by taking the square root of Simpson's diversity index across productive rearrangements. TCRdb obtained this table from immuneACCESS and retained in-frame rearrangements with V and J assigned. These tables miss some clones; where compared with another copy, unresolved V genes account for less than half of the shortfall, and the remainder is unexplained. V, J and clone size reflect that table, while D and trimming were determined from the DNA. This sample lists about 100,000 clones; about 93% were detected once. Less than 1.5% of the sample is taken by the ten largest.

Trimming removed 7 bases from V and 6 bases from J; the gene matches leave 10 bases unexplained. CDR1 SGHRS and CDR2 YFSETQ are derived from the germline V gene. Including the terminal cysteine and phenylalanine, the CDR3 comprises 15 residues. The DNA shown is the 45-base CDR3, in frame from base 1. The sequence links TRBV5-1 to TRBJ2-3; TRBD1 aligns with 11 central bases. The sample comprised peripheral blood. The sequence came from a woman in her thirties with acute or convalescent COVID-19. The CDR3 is CASAPGDRGSDTQYF. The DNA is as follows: TGCGCCAGCGCCCCCGGGGACAGGGGGTCGGATACGCAGTATTTT. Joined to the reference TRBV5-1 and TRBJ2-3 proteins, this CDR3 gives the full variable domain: KAGVTQTPRYLIKTRGQQVTLSCSPISGHRSVSWYQQTPGQGLQFLFEYFSETQRNKGNFPGRFSGRQFSNSRSEMNVSTLELGDSALYLCASAPGDRGSDTQYFGPGTRLTVL.